The 21 T cell receptor beta chains below come from one sample, sequenced in a study of T-cell reconstitution after alpha-beta-depleted transplantation in children. Library preparation (for TCRbeta) was performed with unique molecular identifiers. TCRdb re-derived calls from the PCR reads in MiXCR, one entry per CDR3 protein. In the table there are 900,000 or so distinct CDR3 sequences, about 16% of which are singletons. The sample here was PBMCs, mostly from graft donor cells, taken 360 days after TCRalphabeta/CD19-depleted stem cell transplant. The receptors stem from a male patient aged 10 to 17 who had a stem cell transplant for acute lymphoblastic leukemia, so the T cells may come from the graft donor.

This clonotype has just a few counts. The J gene is TRBJ2-1, the V gene TRBV18; 10 bases fit TRBD2. V lost 3 bases, J lost 9 bases, and 2 bases stayed unmatched. CDR1 KGHSH and CDR2 LQKENI come from the germline V gene. The CDR3 totals 13 residues. CDR3 protein: CASSPGLASEQFF. In DNA form, the CDR3 reads TGTGCCAGCTCACCGGGACTAGCGAGTGAGCAGTTCTTC.

This clonotype was detected ten times or more. The chain uses TRBV5-1 and TRBJ1-5; a weak D match, TRBD1 (6 bases). V lost 7 bases and J 3 bases, leaving 11 bases between the germline ends. The CDR3 totals 13 residues. CDR1 and CDR2 from the germline V gene are SGHRS and YFSETQ. CDR3 sequence: CASLTGVNQPQHF. CDR3 DNA sequence: TGCGCCAGCCTGACAGGAGTCAATCAGCCCCAGCATTTT.

On this clonotype itself: With a much larger clone just one base away, this may be a read error. J is TRBJ2-1 and V is TRBV18; possible D gene TRBD2, 5 bases. Per germline, CDR1 KGHSH and CDR2 LQKENI. CDR3 length equals 13 residues. CDR3 DNA sequence: TGTGCCAGCTCACCCGGGGTTTACAGTGAGCAGTTCTTC. It is translated as CASSPGVYSEQFF.

The chain recombines TRBV19 with TRBJ1-4; TRBD1 matches at 9 bases. The V segment lost 6 bases and the J segment 4 bases; nucleotides outside the gene matches: 9. From germline, CDR1 is LNHDA and CDR2 SQIVND (reference sequence). CDR3 size: 16 residues. The CDR3 DNA reads as TGTGCCAGTAGCACCGGACAGGGGCGGGATAATGAAAAACTGTTTTTT. As protein: CASSTGQGRDNEKLFF.

This clonotype turned up a few times. The chain carries TRBV9 and TRBJ2-2, with 10 bases aligning to TRBD1. Per the germline V gene, CDR1 is SGDLS and CDR2 is YYNGEE. The CDR3 runs to 19 residues. The trim removed 0 bases at V and 3 bases at J, leaving 11 bases unmatched. CDR3: CASSVARDRGKGDTGELFF. Here the CDR3 DNA reads TGTGCCAGCAGCGTAGCCCGGGACAGGGGTAAGGGTGACACCGGGGAGCTGTTTTTT.

J is TRBJ1-5 and V is TRBV29-1; the match to TRBD1 covers 7 bases. CDR3 size: 15 residues. The junction had 9 bases not matched to a gene; V was cut back by 4 bases and J by 3 bases. Germline loops: CDR1 SQVTM, CDR2 ANQGSEA. The CDR3 DNA reads TGCAGCGTTGCCGAAGACAGGGCCAACAATCAGCCCCAGCATTTT. Its translation: CSVAEDRANNQPQHF.

In its sample, this clonotype was seen many times. The CDR3 sequence: CASSSRVSGELFF. The CDR3 DNA follows: TGTGCCAGCAGCTCCAGGGTTTCCGGGGAGCTGTTTTTT. The gene calls are TRBV7-2 and TRBJ2-2, with D tentatively TRBD1 (5 bases). The CDR3 extends over 13 amino acids. V was pared by 4 bases and J by 6 bases, with 9 bases between. Germline-derived CDR1 and CDR2 are SGHTA and FQGNSA.

The CDR3 sequence: CASSHRGGGLGSYEQYF. The CDR3 region has the DNA TGTGCCAGCAGTCACCGGGGCGGAGGGTTGGGCTCCTACGAGCAGTACTTC. The chain couples TRBV12-3 or TRBV12-4 to TRBJ2-7; tentative D call: TRBD2 (6 bases). With 5 bases removed from V and 0 bases from J, the gap between germline ends came to 20 bases. The CDR3 spans 17 residues.

The chain couples TRBV29-1 to TRBJ2-1, with D possibly TRBD2 on 5 matching bases. This CDR3 contains 15 residues. V lost 3 bases and J lost 4, with 16 bases in between. The V gene's germline CDR1 is SQVTM and CDR2 ANQGSEA. The CDR3 DNA is TGCAGCGTTGAGACTATCCGAAACATATACAATGAGCAGTTCTTC. Residues: CSVETIRNIYNEQFF.

There are a few counts of this clonotype. The chain has TRBV20-1 and TRBJ1-5; possibly TRBD1 for D (5 bases). Germline CDR1 and CDR2: DFQATT and SNEGSKA (reference sequence). This CDR3 has 14 amino acids. Trimming shortened V by 6 bases and J by 1 base, and 13 bases separated the two germline ends. CDR3 bases: TGCAGTGCATTTTCCGGGACGAGCAATCAGCCCCAGCATTTT. Protein product: CSAFSGTSNQPQHF.

The chain joins TRBV7-6 to TRBJ2-7; D is ambiguous. Trimming took off 1 base at V and 3 bases at J, with 13 bases between the two ends. The CDR3 is 15 residues long. Per the germline V gene, CDR1 is SGHVS and CDR2 is FNYEAQ. The CDR3 DNA reads TGTGCCAGCAGCTTAGGGTCAGTGAATAGCTACGAGCAGTACTTC. It yields the protein CASSLGSVNSYEQYF.

The CDR3 loop reads CASSQERGHYNEQFF. Here the CDR3 DNA reads TGTGCCAGCAGCCAAGAGAGGGGACATTACAATGAGCAGTTCTTC. The gene calls are TRBV3-1 and TRBJ2-1, with D possibly TRBD1 on 6 matching bases. The CDR3 length is 15 residues. The V gene lost 0 bases and the J gene lost 4 bases, with 10 bases spanning the gap. Germline V gene sequence: CDR1 LGHDT, CDR2 YNNKEL (reference sequence).

V usage is TRBV12-3 or TRBV12-4 and J usage is TRBJ1-2, with D perhaps matching TRBD1 (5 bases). Between the trimmed V and J ends, which lost 5 bases and 4 bases, there was a span of 14 bases. CDR3 size: 14 residues. Here the CDR3 DNA reads TGTGCCAGCAGTCTACAGCAGGGTAGCTATGGCTACACCTTC. Translating gives CASSLQQGSYGYTF.

The chain links TRBV7-2 to TRBJ2-7; tentatively, D is TRBD2 (6 bases). Trimming took off 0 bases at V and 3 bases at J, with 12 bases between the two ends. The germline gives CDR1 SGHTA, CDR2 FQGNSA. CDR3 length: 15 amino acids. DNA of the CDR3: TGTGCCAGCAGCTTAGCCGGGAGACTTAACTACGAGCAGTACTTC. Translating it yields CASSLAGRLNYEQYF.

The chain joins TRBV5-1 to TRBJ2-7; D perhaps matches TRBD2 (6 bases). Germline CDR1 SGHRS, CDR2 YFSETQ. Deletions cut 0 bases from V and 3 bases from J, with 16 bases between. The CDR3 loop spans 16 amino acids. The chain's CDR3 is CASSLDGTGWDYEQYF. In DNA form, the CDR3 reads TGCGCCAGCAGCTTGGACGGGACTGGTTGGGACTACGAGCAGTACTTC.

In its sample, this clonotype was seen a few times. This chain connects TRBV20-1 to TRBJ2-2, with 11 bases fitting TRBD1. Per germline, CDR1 DFQATT and CDR2 SNEGSKA (reference sequence). The CDR3 is made up of 16 amino acids. Trimming removed 4 bases from V and 3 bases from J; junction bases left unmatched: 7. CDR3 bases: TGCAGTGCTAATTCAGGACAGGGGGCGGACACCGGGGAGCTGTTTTTT. Translation: CSANSGQGADTGELFF.

This clonotype has only a few counts. This sequence joins TRBV7-3 and TRBJ2-1; 8 bases align to TRBD1. CDR1 and CDR2 (germline): SGHTA, FQGTGA. This CDR3 comprises 13 residues. V gave up 2 bases and J gave up 15 bases; unmatched junction bases: 9. The CDR3 nucleotides are TGTGCCAGCAGCTTATCCCAGGGGGCGGGACGGTTCTTC. It yields the protein CASSLSQGAGRFF. The complete variable domain, with remaining parts taken from reference TRBV7-3 and TRBJ2-1, reads GAGVSQTPSNKVTEKGKYVELRCDPISGHTALYWYRQSLGQGPEFLIYFQGTGAADDSGLPNDRFFAVRPEGSVSTLKIQRTERGDSAVYLCASSLSQGAGRFFGPGTRLTVL.

The chain employs TRBV4-2 and TRBJ2-2, with a possible D match to TRBD2 (5 bases). The germline CDR1 and CDR2 sequences are LGHNA and YNFKEQ. Trimming cost V 1 base and J 5 bases, with 17 bases left between them. CDR3 length: 17 amino acids. Here the CDR3 DNA reads TGTGCCAGCAGCCAAGGGCTGACTACAGTGATAACCGGGGAGCTGTTTTTT. Its protein product is CASSQGLTTVITGELFF.

The chain carries TRBV2 and TRBJ2-2; a possible D gene is TRBD2 (6 bases). V gave up 8 bases and J gave up 7 bases, with 23 bases separating them. The CDR3 covers 16 residues. Germline V gene lookup returns CDR1 SNHLY and CDR2 FYNNEI. The CDR3 bases are TGTGCCAGCCTCTCCCGACTAGACATTAACGGCGGGGAGCTGTTTTTT. Translated, it gives CASLSRLDINGGELFF.

The chain is built from TRBV20-1 and TRBJ2-5; D is undetermined. This CDR3 is 13 amino acids long. The ends were cut back, 2 bases at V and 1 base at J, with 8 bases in the middle. Germline CDR1 is DFQATT and CDR2 is SNEGSKA (reference sequence). CDR3 in DNA: TGCAGTGCTAGATTCGCAGTCCAAGAGACCCAGTACTTC. Encoded protein: CSARFAVQETQYF.

The chain employs TRBV7-9 and TRBJ2-3, with unresolved D. CDR1 is SEHNR, CDR2 FQNEAQ, per germline (reference sequence). The CDR3 contains 11 residues. Trimming took 5 bases from V and 14 from J, leaving 14 bases between them. CDR3 sequence reads: CASSDPPLRYF. CDR3 bases: TGTGCCAGCAGCGACCCCCCTTTACGGTATTTT.